These T cell receptor beta chains were read from a single sample in a study of T cell responses to AZD1222 COVID-19 vaccine. Only in-frame clones appear in the TCRdb table, and some are missing; sequencing was by immunoSEQ multiplex PCR. The table includes under 200,000 clones, 88% detected once. Sequencing was performed on peripheral blood, taken on day 0 of AZD1222 vaccination. The receptors shown here come from an adult in good health. Each CDR3 is given with its conserved first and last residue. D genes are given only for firm matches. Not every row has a clone size; where given, it reads once, few, many or a size class.

TRBJ2-1	TRBD1	-	TRBV5-1	TGCGCCAGCAGCTCAGGACAGGGGGCAGGTGAGCAGTTCTTC	CASSSGQGAGEQFF
TRBJ1-5	-	-	TRBV9	TGTGCCAGCAGCGCCGAGGGAGGTAGCAATCAGCCCCAGCATTTT	CASSAEGGSNQPQHF
TRBJ1-1	-	-	TRBV25-1	TGTGCCAGCAGTGCGCTTCCGGGCCGTGAAGCTTTCTTT	CASSALPGREAFF
TRBJ1-1	-	-	TRBV11-2	TGTGCCAGCAGCTTAGTAACAGGTATGAACACTGAAGCTTTCTTT	CASSLVTGMNTEAFF
TRBJ1-1	-	once	TRBV5-1	TGCGCCAGCAGCGCAGGGGCGAACACTGAAGCTTTCTTT	CASSAGANTEAFF
TRBJ1-5	TRBD1	-	TRBV6-2/TRBV6-3	TGTGCCAGCAGCTGGACAGGGTATCAGCCCCAGCATTTT	CASSWTGYQPQHF
TRBJ2-3	-	-	TRBV7-8	TGTGCCAGCCGGGCATCGATGGCAGATACGCAGTATTTT	CASRASMADTQYF
TRBJ2-1	TRBD2	-	TRBV15	TGTGCCACCAGCAGAGATATAGTCCTAGCGGGAGTTGGTGAGCAGTTCTTC	CATSRDIVLAGVGEQFF
TRBJ2-5	TRBD2	-	TRBV9	TGTGCCAGCAGCCCAGGGACTAGCGGGAGTTATGAGACCCAGTACTTC	CASSPGTSGSYETQYF
TRBJ2-1	-	-	TRBV30	TGTGCCTGGAGTGCAAATACAGTTTACAATGAGCAGTTCTTC	CAWSANTVYNEQFF
TRBJ2-3	-	-	TRBV6-2/TRBV6-3	TGTGCCAGCAGCCGACGCTCTAGCGTTTCTAGCACAGATACGCAGTATTTT	CASSRRSSVSSTDTQYF
TRBJ1-5	-	-	TRBV27	TGTGCCAGCAGTACAGTTAGCAATCAGCCCCAGCATTTT	CASSTVSNQPQHF
TRBJ2-3	-	-	TRBV4-3	TGCGCCAGCAGCCCAGTTAGCGCCGCAGATACGCAGTATTTT	CASSPVSAADTQYF
TRBJ2-7	-	-	TRBV27	TGTGCCAGCAGTTTAAATCTACTCTCTGAGCAGTACTTC	CASSLNLLSEQYF
TRBJ2-5	-	-	TRBV5-1	TGCGCCAGCAGGGCCGGGACCCGGGACCAAGAGACCCAGTACTTC	CASRAGTRDQETQYF
TRBJ1-2	-	-	TRBV12-3/TRBV12-4	TGTGCCAGCAGTTTAGTGGGAACTGGCTACACCTTC	CASSLVGTGYTF
TRBJ1-5	-	many	TRBV25-1	TGTGCCAGCAGTGAATTTGGGGGGAAGGATCAGCCCCAGCATTTT	CASSEFGGKDQPQHF
TRBJ2-2	-	-	TRBV18	TGTGCCAGCTCACCACGCAGTTCTGACACCGGGGAGCTGTTTTTT	CASSPRSSDTGELFF
TRBJ1-2	TRBD1	-	TRBV6-4	TGTGCCAGCAGTCCGGGACAGGGGGAAAGTGGCTACACCTTC	CASSPGQGESGYTF
TRBJ1-4	-	-	TRBV28	TGTGCCAGCTATGGGGGTACTAATGAAAAACTGTTTTTT	CASYGGTNEKLFF
TRBJ2-1	-	-	TRBV14	TGTGCCAGCAGCCAAGTAACCGTGAATGAGCAGTTCTTC	CASSQVTVNEQFF
TRBJ2-1	-	-	TRBV27	TGTGCCAGCAGTTTAAACAGGGCGAATGAGCAGTTCTTC	CASSLNRANEQFF
TRBJ1-2	-	-	TRBV12-3/TRBV12-4	TGTGCCAGCAGAGGTTTAGGGGGTGGTGGCTACACCTTC	CASRGLGGGGYTF
TRBJ2-5	TRBD1	-	TRBV29-1	TGCAGCGTTGAGGCCCCATCAGGGGGAGAGACCCAGTACTTC	CSVEAPSGGETQYF
TRBJ2-1	TRBD1	-	TRBV6-5	TGTGCCAGCAGTCCCGGGACAGGGGTGTCCAATGAGCAGTTCTTC	CASSPGTGVSNEQFF
TRBJ1-5	-	-	TRBV7-2	TGTGCCAGCAGTGGGGGCCGGATACAGAATCAGCCCCAGCATTTT	CASSGGRIQNQPQHF
TRBJ2-7	-	-	TRBV6-5	TGTGCCAGCAGTTCCAGCACTCCCGGCACCTACGAGCAGTACTTC	CASSSSTPGTYEQYF
TRBJ2-1	TRBD2	-	TRBV11-3	TGTGCCAGCAGCTTAGAGGCGGGGGGGCCGTACAATGAGCAGTTCTTC	CASSLEAGGPYNEQFF
TRBJ2-2	TRBD1	-	TRBV2	TGTGCCAGTGCCAAGGTCAGGGGGCAAACCGGGGAGCTGTTTTTT	CASAKVRGQTGELFF
TRBJ2-5	TRBD1	-	TRBV6-2/TRBV6-3	TGTGCCAGCAGTTACTGGGACAGGCAAGAGACCCAGTACTTC	CASSYWDRQETQYF
TRBJ1-1	TRBD1	-	TRBV2	TGTGCCAGCAGTCTACAGGGGGCGAACACTGAAGCTTTCTTT	CASSLQGANTEAFF
TRBJ1-6	-	-	TRBV5-4	TGTGCCAGCAGCTTGGACAGCAGATTAAGAAATTCACCCCTCCACTTT	CASSLDSRLRNSPLHF
TRBJ1-2	-	-	TRBV6-1	TGTGCCAGCAGTGAAGATGGCTGGGCCTATGGCTACACCTTC	CASSEDGWAYGYTF
TRBJ2-1	-	-	TRBV5-8	TGTGCCAGCAGCTTGGAGGGGGAATCCTACAATGAGCAGTTCTTC	CASSLEGESYNEQFF
TRBJ1-2	TRBD1	-	TRBV6-6	TGTGCCAGCAGTTACTCCCAGGGGGAGCATGGCTACACCTTC	CASSYSQGEHGYTF
TRBJ2-7	TRBD1	-	TRBV5-6	TGTGCCAGCAGCTTACCGGGACAGGGGCCCTACGAGCAGTACTTC	CASSLPGQGPYEQYF
TRBJ2-3	TRBD2	-	TRBV11-3	TGTGCCAGCAGCTCCGGACTAGCTGTTAGCACAGATACGCAGTATTTT	CASSSGLAVSTDTQYF
TRBJ1-2	-	-	TRBV9	TGTGCCAGCAGCGTAGCCGAGGGCTATGGCTACACCTTC	CASSVAEGYGYTF
TRBJ1-2	TRBD1	-	TRBV7-2	TGTGCCAGCAGCCCCCGGACAGGGGTCGGTTATGGCTACACCTTC	CASSPRTGVGYGYTF
TRBJ1-2	-	-	TRBV10-3	TGTGCCATCAGTGATAGACATTCTTTGGGCTACACCTTC	CAISDRHSLGYTF
TRBJ1-5	-	-	TRBV5-6	TGTGCCAGCAGCTTGGGGCCCAGGGACAATCAGCCCCAGCATTTT	CASSLGPRDNQPQHF
TRBJ2-5	TRBD2	-	TRBV5-1	TGCGCCAGCAGCTTGTTAGGGACTAGCGGCCAAGAGACCCAGTACTTC	CASSLLGTSGQETQYF
TRBJ1-2	-	-	TRBV18	TGTGCCAGCTCACCGGAGTCCTCGAGGGGCTACACCTTC	CASSPESSRGYTF
TRBJ1-2	-	-	TRBV7-9	TGTGCCAGCAGCTTGGCCAGCACAGGTTATGGCTACACCTTC	CASSLASTGYGYTF
TRBJ1-1	TRBD1	-	TRBV10-3	TGTGCCATCAGTGAGTCTAGGCAGGGGGCGGGAGCTTTCTTT	CAISESRQGAGAFF
TRBJ2-7	-	-	TRBV12-3/TRBV12-4	TGTGCCAGTACCCAAAGAGGGAACCACGAGCAGTACTTC	CASTQRGNHEQYF
TRBJ2-5	TRBD2	-	TRBV4-2	TGTGCCAGCAGCCCTAGCGGGGGGAAGGGAGAGACCCAGTACTTC	CASSPSGGKGETQYF
TRBJ1-1	-	-	TRBV19	TGTGCCAGTAGTATAACCAGGGGCACTGAAGCTTTCTTT	CASSITRGTEAFF
TRBJ1-1	-	-	TRBV19	TGTGCCAGTAGTGGTCAAGCCTGGGGCACTGAAGCTTTCTTT	CASSGQAWGTEAFF
TRBJ2-3	-	-	TRBV6-2/TRBV6-3	TGTGCCAGCAGTTTGGCTAAATCTACGCAGTATTTT	CASSLAKSTQYF
TRBJ2-2	-	-	TRBV19	TGTGCCACTTCACTAGAGTTAAGGCGGGAGCTGTTTTTT	CATSLELRRELFF
TRBJ2-1	-	once	TRBV7-9	TGTGCCAGCGGCCCCGGGACACTATCCTACAATGAGCAGTTCTTC	CASGPGTLSYNEQFF
TRBJ2-1	-	-	TRBV9	TGTGCCAGCAGCGTATCAGACACTTCCTACAATGAGCAGTTCTTC	CASSVSDTSYNEQFF
TRBJ2-1	TRBD2	few	TRBV19	TGTGCCAGTAGTATCGGACTAGCGGGCCTATACAATGAGCAGTTCTTC	CASSIGLAGLYNEQFF
TRBJ1-5	TRBD1	-	TRBV28	TGTGCCAGCAGTCTGGGACAGAGGATACAGCCCCAGCATTTT	CASSLGQRIQPQHF